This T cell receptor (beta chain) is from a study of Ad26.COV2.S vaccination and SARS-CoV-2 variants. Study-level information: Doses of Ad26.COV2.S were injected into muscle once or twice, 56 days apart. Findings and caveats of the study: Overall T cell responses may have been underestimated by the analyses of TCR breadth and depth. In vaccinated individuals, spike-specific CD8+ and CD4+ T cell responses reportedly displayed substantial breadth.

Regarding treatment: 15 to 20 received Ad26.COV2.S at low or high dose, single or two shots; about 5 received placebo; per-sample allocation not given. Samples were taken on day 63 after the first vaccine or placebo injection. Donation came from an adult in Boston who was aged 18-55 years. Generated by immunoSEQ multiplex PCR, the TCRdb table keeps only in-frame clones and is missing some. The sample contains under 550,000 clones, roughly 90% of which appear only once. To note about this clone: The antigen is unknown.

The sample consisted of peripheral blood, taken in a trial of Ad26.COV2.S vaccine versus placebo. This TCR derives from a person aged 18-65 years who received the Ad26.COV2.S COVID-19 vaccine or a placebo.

CDR3 in DNA: TGTGCCAGCAGTTCTACCGGGAAACCACCCCTCCACTTT. Its protein is CASSSTGKPPLHF. The chain carries TRBV12-3 or TRBV12-4 and TRBJ1-6; D remains ambiguous. Trimming stripped 4 bases from V and 11 bases from J, with 12 bases between. The CDR3 consists of 13 residues.